These 25 T cell receptor beta chains were all obtained from the same sample, sequenced in a study of cytomegalovirus exposure and HLA in healthy donors. Assay: immunoSEQ multiplex PCR; the TCRdb copy retains only in-frame clones and omits some. The profile covers some 90,000 clones, with roughly 90% appearing a single time and 5.5% to 7.5% taken by the ten largest. Sequenced: PBMCs. The source of these receptors is a man younger than 30 in good health and CMV-seropositive.

This clone was observed a single time. The V gene is TRBV4-2, the J gene TRBJ2-6, with 8 bases aligning to TRBD1. There are 18 residues in the CDR3. J gave up 1 base and V 0 bases, and 5 bases lay outside the gene matches. Germline CDR1 reads LGHNA; CDR2 reads YNFKEQ. This CDR3 reads CASSQDSQGASGANVLTF. As DNA, the CDR3 is TGTGCCAGCAGCCAAGATTCCCAGGGGGCATCTGGGGCCAACGTCCTGACTTTC.

The chain couples TRBV11-2 to TRBJ1-2; TRBD1 aligns across 9 bases. In germline, CDR1 is SGHAT, CDR2 FQNNGV. This CDR3 region has 16 residues. J lost 4 bases, V lost 1 base, and 7 bases had no gene match. Here the CDR3 DNA reads TGTGCCAGCAGCTTAGTGATGGGACAGGGAAGCTATGGCTACACCTTC. This gives the protein CASSLVMGQGSYGYTF.

The chain carries TRBV19 and TRBJ1-1; D remains ambiguous. Germline-derived CDR1 and CDR2 are LNHDA and SQIVND (reference sequence). V was cut by 3 bases and J by 1 base, with 6 bases left in between. This CDR3 has 13 residues. The CDR3: CASSIPGNTEAFF. The CDR3 nucleotides read TGTGCCAGTAGTATTCCGGGGAACACTGAAGCTTTCTTT. The full variable domain, rest sourced from reference TRBV19 and TRBJ1-1, is DGGITQSPKYLFRKEGQNVTLSCEQNLNHDAMYWYRQDPGQGLRLIYYSQIVNDFQKGDIAEGYSVSREKKESFPLTVTSAQKNPTAFYLCASSIPGNTEAFFGQGTRLTVV.

The chain employs TRBV29-1 and TRBJ2-1; 9 bases agree with TRBD1. The CDR3 contains 13 residues. CDR1 is SQVTM and CDR2 is ANQGSEA in the germline V gene. With 7 bases clipped from V and 6 bases from J, the junction kept 7 bases outside the gene matches. The CDR3 protein is CSGWTGAGNEQFF. CDR3 sequence (DNA): TGCAGCGGATGGACAGGGGCGGGCAATGAGCAGTTCTTC.

This rearrangement joins TRBV7-9 to TRBJ1-5; tentatively, D is TRBD1 (5 bases). Germline CDR1 and CDR2: SEHNR and FQNEAQ (reference sequence). The V gene lost 5 bases and the J gene lost 3 bases, with 14 bases spanning the gap. CDR3 length: 15 amino acids. This chain's CDR3 is CASSRHQGNNQPQHF. The CDR3 DNA sequence: TGTGCCAGCAGCAGACACCAGGGTAACAATCAGCCCCAGCATTTT.

V gene TRBV27 combines with J gene TRBJ2-1; D is perhaps TRBD1 (7 bases). There are 15 residues in the CDR3. Germline assignment: CDR1 MNHEY and CDR2 SMNVEV (reference sequence). V lost 3 bases and J 2 bases, leaving 11 bases between the germline ends. CDR3 protein: CASSFAGQTYNEQFF. The CDR3 DNA is TGTGCCAGCAGTTTTGCGGGACAGACCTACAATGAGCAGTTCTTC.

The chain uses TRBV15 and TRBJ2-5; D is ambiguous. Germline assignment: CDR1 LNHNV and CDR2 YYDKDF (reference sequence). V shed 5 bases and J shed 2 bases, with 9 bases lying between them. The CDR3 has 13 residues. CDR3 DNA: TGTGCCACCAGCGTTACGGGTCAAGAGACCCAGTACTTC. This gives the protein CATSVTGQETQYF.

The chain joins TRBV2 to TRBJ1-4, with a weak D call TRBD1 (5 bases). The germline gives CDR1 SNHLY, CDR2 FYNNEI. There are 14 residues in the CDR3. Trimming took 4 bases from V and 3 from J, leaving 9 bases between them. The CDR3 protein is CASSGTRSNEKLFF. As DNA, the CDR3 is TGTGCCAGCAGTGGGACACGATCTAATGAAAAACTGTTTTTT. Full variable domain (remainder filled in from reference TRBV2 and TRBJ1-4): EPEVTQTPSHQVTQMGQEVILRCVPISNHLYFYWYRQILGQKVEFLVSFYNNEISEKSEIFDDQFSVERPDGSNFTLKIRSTKLEDSAMYFCASSGTRSNEKLFFGSGTQLSVL.

The rearrangement links TRBV27 to TRBJ2-7; TRBD1 aligns across 8 bases. This CDR3 region has 14 residues. CDR1 is MNHEY and CDR2 is SMNVEV in the germline V gene (reference sequence). V dropped 2 bases and J dropped 5; count of bases not matched to a gene: 5. CDR3 sequence reads: CASSLGRGRDEQYF. The CDR3 DNA is TGTGCCAGCAGTTTAGGCAGGGGGCGAGACGAGCAGTACTTC.

CDR3 sequence: CASSLGVRGQDYEQYF. CDR3 in DNA: TGTGCCAGCAGCTTAGGGGTAAGGGGTCAGGACTACGAGCAGTACTTC. The rearrangement links TRBV7-9 to TRBJ2-7; perhaps TRBD1 as D (5 bases). Germline V gene data show CDR1 as SEHNR and CDR2 as FQNEAQ (reference sequence). The CDR3 has 16 amino acids. V was clipped by 1 base and J by 3 bases, with 16 bases between them.

V gene TRBV4-2 combines with J gene TRBJ2-7, with TRBD1 identical over 7 bases. CDR1 is LGHNA and CDR2 is YNFKEQ in the germline V gene. CDR3 size: 16 residues. With V trimmed by 1 base and J by 4 bases, 10 bases remained unmatched. CDR3 region: CASSQVITGVLYEQYF. CDR3 in DNA: TGTGCCAGCAGCCAAGTTATTACAGGGGTTTTGTACGAGCAGTACTTC.

The chain recombines TRBV5-4 with TRBJ2-1, with 8 bases matching TRBD1. The trim removed 5 bases at V and 6 bases at J, leaving 13 bases unmatched. CDR3 length equals 16 residues. CDR1 and CDR2 from the germline V gene are SGHNT and YYREEE (reference sequence). In DNA form, the CDR3 reads TGTGCCAGCAGTCTCAAGGACAGGGTCTTGGGCAATGAGCAGTTCTTC. This translates into CASSLKDRVLGNEQFF.

The chain links TRBV5-4 to TRBJ2-7, with 9 nucleotides matching TRBD1. Germline values: CDR1 SGHNT, CDR2 YYREEE (reference sequence). This CDR3 spans 16 amino acids. Trimming cost V 3 bases and J 0 bases; bases outside gene matches: 7. This chain's CDR3 is CASSYRTGVVSYEQYF. CDR3 coding DNA: TGTGCCAGCAGCTACAGGACAGGGGTAGTCTCCTACGAGCAGTACTTC.

J is TRBJ1-4 and V is TRBV4-2, with 7 bases matching TRBD1. V lost 8 bases and J lost 5; bases outside the gene matches: 8. CDR3 length: 14 residues. Germline CDR1 is LGHNA and CDR2 is YNFKEQ. DNA for the CDR3: TGTGCCAGCGGCACGGGACAGCCAAATGAAAAACTGTTTTTT. Protein: CASGTGQPNEKLFF.

The chain has TRBV5-1 and TRBJ1-4; D uncertain. The CDR3 runs 17 residues. Trimming took off 5 bases at V and 6 bases at J, with 23 bases between the two ends. CDR1 is SGHRS and CDR2 is YFSETQ in the germline V gene. The chain's CDR3 is CASRTGPLRRDDEKLFF. In DNA form, the CDR3 reads TGCGCCAGCAGGACTGGGCCACTCCGACGGGATGATGAAAAACTGTTTTTT.

With regard to this clone: Other DNA variants within this sample encode the same CDR3. The rearrangement joins TRBV5-1 to TRBJ2-7; D is possibly TRBD1 (5 bases). The length of the CDR3 is 14 residues. The germline V and J ends were trimmed by 0 bases and 2 bases, with 9 bases remaining between them. The germline V gene encodes CDR1 SGHRS and CDR2 YFSETQ. The CDR3 reads CASSLGQGAYEQYF. The CDR3 DNA is TGCGCCAGCAGCTTGGGACAAGGGGCCTACGAGCAGTACTTC.

V gene TRBV6-1 combines with J gene TRBJ1-2, with 10 bases aligning to TRBD1. The germline gives CDR1 MNHNS, CDR2 SASEGT. The CDR3 extends over 13 amino acids. The V gene end was trimmed by 10 bases and the J gene end by 7 bases; junction bases not matched to a gene: 9. This CDR3 is CAISDRGPRGYTF. The CDR3 region has the DNA TGTGCCATCAGCGACAGGGGGCCTCGTGGCTACACCTTC.

The chain has TRBV7-2 and TRBJ2-5; 9 nucleotides agree with TRBD2. This CDR3 region has 15 residues. Germline lookup yields CDR1 SGHTA and CDR2 FQGNSA. The ends lost 5 bases at V and 0 bases at J; junction bases unmatched: 4. CDR3 bases: TGTGCCAGCAGCCGGAGCGGGGGGTACCAAGAGACCCAGTACTTC. This codes for CASSRSGGYQETQYF. Looking up the rest from reference TRBV7-2 and TRBJ2-5 gives the full variable domain: GAGVSQSPSNKVTEKGKDVELRCDPISGHTALYWYRQSLGQGLEFLIYFQGNSAPDKSGLPSDRFSAERTGGSVSTLTIQRTQQEDSAVYLCASSRSGGYQETQYFGPGTRLLVL.

The chain recombines TRBV5-6 with TRBJ2-7, with 7 bases identical to TRBD1. The V segment lost 0 bases and the J segment 3 bases; nucleotides outside the gene matches: 3. The CDR3 has 14 amino acids. Germline V gives CDR1 SGHDT, CDR2 YYEEEE. CDR3 coding DNA: TGTGCCAGCAGCTTGGGACAGGGTGTCTACGAGCAGTACTTC. This encodes CASSLGQGVYEQYF.

This chain links TRBV27 with TRBJ2-5; 8 bases line up with TRBD2. V lost 4 bases to trimming and J lost 5 bases; unmatched junction nucleotides: 9. Germline V gives CDR1 MNHEY, CDR2 SMNVEV (reference sequence). This CDR3 region has 15 residues. CDR3 loop: CASSSLGREDETQYF. CDR3 sequence (DNA): TGTGCCAGCAGTTCTCTTGGGCGGGAGGACGAGACCCAGTACTTC.

CDR3: CASSSTGAPEAFF. DNA for the CDR3: TGTGCCAGCAGCTCTACAGGGGCCCCTGAAGCTTTCTTT. J is TRBJ1-1 and V is TRBV11-1; 7 nucleotides match TRBD1. Germline CDR1 is SGHAT and CDR2 is FQDESV (reference sequence). The CDR3 runs to 13 residues. V lost 4 bases to trimming and J lost 6 bases; unmatched junction nucleotides: 5.

The chain links TRBV6-6 to TRBJ1-5; 8 positions agree with TRBD1. Germline assignment: CDR1 MNHNY and CDR2 SVGAGI (reference sequence). The length of the CDR3 is 16 residues. After removal of 4 bases from V and 4 bases from J, the junction contained 9 bases not matched to a gene. CDR3: CASSLTTGALNQPQHF. CDR3 in DNA: TGTGCCAGCAGTTTAACGACAGGGGCACTAAATCAGCCCCAGCATTTT.

V and J are TRBV7-2 and TRBJ1-2; a possible D gene is TRBD1 (5 bases). Germline CDR1 reads SGHTA; CDR2 reads FQGNSA. The CDR3 consists of 13 residues. Trimming took off 1 base at V and 4 bases at J, with 7 bases between the two ends. CDR3 sequence reads: CASSLVDSYGYTF. The CDR3 coding sequence is TGTGCCAGCAGCTTAGTCGACAGCTATGGCTACACCTTC.

The count of this clone is one. This chain links TRBV6-5 with TRBJ2-7; 7 bases agree with TRBD1. Trimming took 5 bases from V and 3 from J; bases not matched to a gene: 7. Looked up from germline, CDR1 is MNHEY and CDR2 is SVGAGI. This CDR3 has 14 residues. Here the CDR3 reads CASSPRDSYYEQYF. DNA for the CDR3: TGTGCCAGCAGTCCCCGGGACAGCTACTACGAGCAGTACTTC.

The chain joins TRBV10-3 to TRBJ1-5; 7 nucleotides align to TRBD1. V lost 0 bases to trimming and J lost 4 bases; unmatched junction nucleotides: 3. Germline V gene lookup returns CDR1 ENHRY and CDR2 SYGVKD. This CDR3 has 15 amino acids. The CDR3 nucleotides read TGTGCCATCAGTGAGTCGGGACAGATGAATCAGCCCCAGCATTTT. Its translation is CAISESGQMNQPQHF.